These T cell receptor beta chains were read from a single sample in a study of blood T cell repertoires in COVID-19. Measured with immunoSEQ multiplex PCR; TCRdb has only the in-frame clones, and not every one. The sample contains 140,000 or so clones, around 86% of which appear only once. Material: peripheral blood. These receptor sequences come from a woman of 80 years or more with acute or convalescent COVID-19. The CDR3 runs from the conserved cysteine through the conserved F or W. Fields, in order: D gene, CDR3 length, clone size, J gene, V gene, CDR3 DNA, CDR3 protein. The D gene is left open where the match is weak. A clone size is listed for some rows: how often the clone was seen (once, few, many), or a class if it is expanded.

-	15	-	TRBJ2-2	TRBV7-8	TGTGCCAGCAGCCCCCGGTCGATGAACACCGGGGAGCTGTTTTTT	CASSPRSMNTGELFF
-	15	-	TRBJ2-5	TRBV19	TGTGCCAGTAGTTACACCGCCGCAGGGGTGGAGACCCAGTACTTC	CASSYTAAGVETQYF
TRBD2	16	-	TRBJ2-1	TRBV7-8	TGTGCCAGCAGCTCTTTAGCGGGAGGGCCGGGGAATGAGCAGTTCTTC	CASSSLAGGPGNEQFF
TRBD2	15	-	TRBJ2-7	TRBV7-9	TGTGCCAGCAGCTCCGCGGGGGGCCGGGGGGTCGAGCAGTACTTC	CASSSAGGRGVEQYF
TRBD1	14	many	TRBJ1-6	TRBV19	TGTGCCAGTACCGACAGGGGGACTAATTCACCCCTCCACTTT	CASTDRGTNSPLHF
-	15	-	TRBJ1-4	TRBV4-1	TGCGCCAGCAGCCCCCTTGGACTACCCAAGGAAAAACTGTTTTTT	CASSPLGLPKEKLFF
TRBD1	12	-	TRBJ1-2	TRBV27	TGTGCCAGCAAGAGGACAGGGGATGGCTACACCTTC	CASKRTGDGYTF
TRBD1	15	-	TRBJ2-5	TRBV9	TGTGCCAGCAGCGTGGGCCAGGGGGACGGCGAGACCCAGTACTTC	CASSVGQGDGETQYF
TRBD1	12	once	TRBJ2-7	TRBV2	TGTGCCAGCAGAGACAGGGGATACGAGCAGTACTTC	CASRDRGYEQYF
TRBD2	13	-	TRBJ2-7	TRBV5-1	TGCGCCAGCTCCGGGACTAACTCCTACGAGCAGTACTTC	CASSGTNSYEQYF
-	18	few	TRBJ2-1	TRBV21-1	TGTGCCAGCAGCCTTGCGCGGGAGGTCAATAAATCGCTCAATGAGCAGTTCTTC	CASSLAREVNKSLNEQFF
TRBD1	15	few	TRBJ1-5	TRBV7-8	TGTGCCAGCAGCTCATGGACAGGGAAGGATCAGCCCCAGCATTTT	CASSSWTGKDQPQHF
TRBD1	15	-	TRBJ2-1	TRBV5-1	TGCGCCAGCAGCTTGGAAGGGGACAGCTACAATGAGCAGTTCTTC	CASSLEGDSYNEQFF
-	11	-	TRBJ1-1	TRBV27	TGTGCCAGCAGTTCTTGGGCCGAAGCTTTCTTT	CASSSWAEAFF
-	13	-	TRBJ2-7	TRBV24-1	TGTGCCACCAGTGACCCATTACAGGGTCAGCAGTACTTC	CATSDPLQGQQYF
TRBD1	14	-	TRBJ1-2	TRBV11-2	TGTGCCAGCAGCTTAGTGTCAGGGGGCAGTGGCTACACCTTC	CASSLVSGGSGYTF
-	14	once	TRBJ1-2	TRBV27	TGTGCCAGCAGTTTACGGCAGGGCCACTATGGCTACACCTTC	CASSLRQGHYGYTF
TRBD1	15	-	TRBJ2-1	TRBV3-1/TRBV3-2	TGTGCCAGCAGCCCGGGACCTACAGGGGTTTTGGAGCAGTTCTTC	CASSPGPTGVLEQFF
TRBD1	15	-	TRBJ1-4	TRBV28	TGTGCCAGCAGTTTAGGCGGGCAGGGGGGCGGAAAACTGTTTTTT	CASSLGGQGGGKLFF
TRBD1	15	-	TRBJ1-3	TRBV19	TGTGCCAGTACCAGGACAGGGGGCTTTGGAAACACCATATATTTT	CASTRTGGFGNTIYF
-	14	-	TRBJ1-4	TRBV27	TGTGCCAGCGCGGGGGGACATACTAATGAAAAACTGTTTTTT	CASAGGHTNEKLFF
-	12	few	TRBJ2-7	TRBV5-1	TGCGCCAGCAGCTTGGGGAGGAACGAGCAGTACTTC	CASSLGRNEQYF
TRBD1	14	-	TRBJ1-4	TRBV6-5	TGTGCCAGCAGCTTACAGGGGGAGGGCGAAAAACTGTTTTTT	CASSLQGEGEKLFF
-	15	-	TRBJ2-5	TRBV7-6	TGTGCCAGCAGCCGCACCCCGGGTGGATCAGAGACCCAGTACTTC	CASSRTPGGSETQYF
-	16	-	TRBJ2-5	TRBV10-3	TGTGCCATCAGCCCCAGAGGCGGTTTCGAACAAGAGACCCAGTACTTC	CAISPRGGFEQETQYF
TRBD1	20	-	TRBJ2-1	TRBV28	TGTGCCAGCAGTTTTGGGAAAGGGGACAGGGTCGTCCTTATCTTGAATGAGCAGTTCTTC	CASSFGKGDRVVLILNEQFF
TRBD1	15	-	TRBJ2-5	TRBV5-4	TGTGCCAGCAGCTCCCCGACAGGGCTCCAAGAGACCCAGTACTTC	CASSSPTGLQETQYF
-	14	-	TRBJ2-7	TRBV5-1	TGCGCCAGCAGCTTGGCAGGATACTCCTACGAGCAGTACTTC	CASSLAGYSYEQYF
TRBD2	17	-	TRBJ2-1	TRBV24-1	TGTGCCACCAGTGATCAGAGCGGGAGCCGCCCCTACAATGAGCAGTTCTTC	CATSDQSGSRPYNEQFF
-	15	once	TRBJ2-7	TRBV11-2	TGTGCCAGCAGCCCCTCCTGGGACAACTCCTACGAGCAGTACTTC	CASSPSWDNSYEQYF
TRBD1	13	-	TRBJ2-7	TRBV4-1	TGCGCCAGCAGCCAAACCAGGACAGGCGAGCAGTACTTC	CASSQTRTGEQYF
TRBD2	14	-	TRBJ2-3	TRBV30	TGTGCCTGGAGTGAGTTCACACGGGGGGGTACGCAGTATTTT	CAWSEFTRGGTQYF
TRBD2	17	-	TRBJ2-3	TRBV27	TGTGCCAGCAGTGAGCAAAGGACTAGCGGGGGATTTGATACGCAGTATTTT	CASSEQRTSGGFDTQYF
-	13	-	TRBJ1-2	TRBV6-5	TGTGCCAGCAATGCCGGGAATATCTATGGCTACACCTTC	CASNAGNIYGYTF
-	14	-	TRBJ1-1	TRBV3-1/TRBV3-2	TGTGCCAGCAGCCAAGCTGGGGGCGTCCCTGAAGCTTTCTTT	CASSQAGGVPEAFF
TRBD2	15	-	TRBJ2-7	TRBV5-1	TGCGCCAGCAGCTTGGGTGCTAGCGGGTTCTACGAGCAGTACTTC	CASSLGASGFYEQYF
-	16	-	TRBJ1-1	TRBV15	TGTGCCACCAGCAGAGGGGAAACAGGGTCAAACACTGAAGCTTTCTTT	CATSRGETGSNTEAFF
-	15	-	TRBJ2-1	TRBV11-2	TGTGCCAGCAGCCTACTAGTAGGTTCCTACAATGAGCAGTTCTTC	CASSLLVGSYNEQFF
-	10	-	TRBJ1-1	TRBV10-3	TGTGCCGTGGGAGGCACTGAAGCTTTCTTT	CAVGGTEAFF
TRBD2	17	once	TRBJ2-3	TRBV7-9	TGTGCCAGCAGCCCCGTCCTAGCGGGAGGGGCTCCAGATACGCAGTATTTT	CASSPVLAGGAPDTQYF
-	13	-	TRBJ2-3	TRBV28	TGTGCCAGCAGTTTAGAGGAGCCCGATACGCAGTATTTT	CASSLEEPDTQYF
-	14	few	TRBJ1-4	TRBV6-5	TGTGCCAGCAGTTACGGGGGGGAGGGTGAAAAACTGTTTTTT	CASSYGGEGEKLFF
-	13	-	TRBJ2-3	TRBV9	TGTGCCAGCAGCGCTGGACAGACAGATACGCAGTATTTT	CASSAGQTDTQYF
TRBD1	14	few	TRBJ1-5	TRBV28	TGTGCCAGCAGTTTTAGGACAGGGGATCAGCCCCAGCATTTT	CASSFRTGDQPQHF
TRBD1	16	few	TRBJ1-1	TRBV29-1	TGCAGCGTTGAACCCCGACCTAACAGGGGGTGGGCTGAAGCTTTCTTT	CSVEPRPNRGWAEAFF
TRBD2	15	-	TRBJ2-1	TRBV19	TGTGCCAGTAGGCCTAGCGGGAGGCCCAACAATGAGCAGTTCTTC	CASRPSGRPNNEQFF
-	16	-	TRBJ2-7	TRBV5-1	TGCGCCAGCAGCTTGAATATGTGGACAGCTCCCTACGAGCAGTACTTC	CASSLNMWTAPYEQYF
TRBD2	16	-	TRBJ2-3	TRBV24-1	TGTGCCACCAGTGAGGGGAGCGGGAGAGTAGCGGATACGCAGTATTTT	CATSEGSGRVADTQYF
-	14	-	TRBJ1-1	TRBV27	TGTGCCAGCAGTTTATCGTGGGTGGAGTCGCGGGCTTTCTTT	CASSLSWVESRAFF
-	14	-	TRBJ1-2	TRBV2	TGTGCCAGCAGTGAAGGGGGAGCTAACTATGGCTACACCTTC	CASSEGGANYGYTF
-	13	-	TRBJ2-7	TRBV12-3/TRBV12-4	TGTGCCAGCACTATAGGAGGGACCTACGAGCAGTACTTC	CASTIGGTYEQYF
TRBD2	17	-	TRBJ2-1	TRBV7-2	TGTGCCAGCAGCTCGACTAGCGGGTTGGGCTCCTACAATGAGCAGTTCTTC	CASSSTSGLGSYNEQFF
TRBD2	15	-	TRBJ2-3	TRBV20-1	TGCAGTGCTAGTAGCCTAGCGGGATTCACAGATACGCAGTATTTT	CSASSLAGFTDTQYF
-	12	-	TRBJ1-1	TRBV7-9	TGTGCCAGCAAGTTAGTGGGAGCTGAAGCTTTCTTT	CASKLVGAEAFF
-	17	once	TRBJ2-7	TRBV7-9	TGTGCCAGCAGCTTAGCCACCCTCCTGGAAGGGGGCTACGAGCAGTACTTC	CASSLATLLEGGYEQYF